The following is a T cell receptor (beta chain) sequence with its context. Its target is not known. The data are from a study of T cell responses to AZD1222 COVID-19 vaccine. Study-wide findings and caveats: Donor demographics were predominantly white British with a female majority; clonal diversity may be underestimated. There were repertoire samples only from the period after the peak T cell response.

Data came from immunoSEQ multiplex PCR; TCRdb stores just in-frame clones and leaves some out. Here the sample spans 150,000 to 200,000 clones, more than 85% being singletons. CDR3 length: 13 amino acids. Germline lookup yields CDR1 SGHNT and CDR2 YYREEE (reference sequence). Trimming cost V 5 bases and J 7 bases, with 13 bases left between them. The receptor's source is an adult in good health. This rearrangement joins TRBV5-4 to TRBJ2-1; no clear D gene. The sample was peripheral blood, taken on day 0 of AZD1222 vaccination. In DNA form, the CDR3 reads TGTGCCAGCAGTCCGGGCCGTGGGAATGAGCAGTTCTTC. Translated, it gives CASSPGRGNEQFF. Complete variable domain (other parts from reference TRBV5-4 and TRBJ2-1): ETGVTQSPTHLIKTRGQQVTLRCSSQSGHNTVSWYQQALGQGPQFIFQYYREEENGRGNFPPRFSGLQFPNYSSELNVNALELDDSALYLCASSPGRGNEQFFGPGTRLTVL.